This T cell receptor beta chain is from a study of beta chain features in type 1 diabetes (dated by TCRdb to the late 2010s). About the study as a whole: Mean age, gender distribution, total cell number and subset yield did not differ between patients and healthy donors. Regulatory and stem cell-like memory subsets were obtained from only 8 patients and about 8 healthy donors, while naive and central memory subsets were obtained from all 28 donors. In the study, recently diagnosed type 1 diabetes patients and matched healthy donors were compared on the TCRB repertoires of their sorted circulating CD4+ T cell subsets. A total of around 100 million sorted cells were examined across all samples, and RNA yield correlated strongly with the number of cells per subset.

Each donor gave one peripheral blood draw, roughly 0.12 L on average, collected into heparinised tubes. A BD FACSAria II was used to sort naive, central memory, regulatory and stem cell-like memory CD4+ T cells with a panel that included CD45RO, CCR7, CD25, CD127, CD95 and CD27. A purity above 95% was achieved for all sorted populations. PBMCs were isolated right away by Lymphoprep density gradient centrifugation and were stained directly, without culture. So that batch effects would be minimized, each experiment stained and sorted samples in pairs, pairing one healthy donor with one patient. Reading the germline V gene (reference sequence) gives CDR1 SGHNT and CDR2 YYREEE. V and J are truncated by 3 bases and 5 bases respectively, leaving an intervening sequence of 11 bases. Taken from cysteine to phenylalanine, the CDR3 has 13 residues. This entry keeps only the CDR3 DNA: 39 bases, framed from base 1.

The paper as a whole reports these results and caveats: A moderate but significant shortening of TCRB CDR3 length was observed in type 1 diabetes patients in all four CD4+ subsets. Shorter templates might have been favored by PCR, but patient and control samples were amplified and corrected together, so both groups would have been affected equally by any skew. HLA sub-analyses involved small numbers of individuals, so any influence of HLA type on TCRB rearrangement remained unresolved. At VDJ recombination sites, type 1 diabetes patients had fewer insertions and more deleted nucleotides, which implies abnormalities in thymic rearrangement. Because cDNA was sequenced instead of genomic DNA, highly expressing activated cells could be over-represented, though the groups showed no difference in activation or CD3 levels. The naive, central memory and regulatory TCRB repertoires appeared to resemble one another more closely among patients than among healthy donors.

A note on this clone: Its binding antigen is unknown. No base quality values were provided; no much bigger clone lies one nucleotide off.

The entire amount of isolated RNA was reverse transcribed using the High Capacity cDNA Reverse Transcription Kit, so the sequenced TCRB transcripts were expressed ones. Deep immunoSEQ sequencing was performed on naive, central memory and regulatory T cell samples, with an average of around 3.4 million total reads per sample. Sorted cells were lysed in RLT buffer, and RNA was extracted using DNase-treated RNeasy Micro or Mini kits according to cell number. Each cell subset was processed on its own to prevent cross-contamination, while patient and healthy donor samples were processed together. TCRB sequences were amplified from cDNA with the immunoSEQ multiplex PCR, producing 87-bp fragments spanning the CDR3 region. Sequencing of the amplicons was performed on the Illumina HiSeq platform. Per the original workflow: PCR bias was computationally corrected using synthetic template baselines, reads within Hamming distance 2 were collapsed, and singletons that could not be merged were discarded. By aligning reads against IMGT, V, D and J genes, CDR3 length, and insertions or deletions at six rearrangement sites were assigned. Within each subset, clonotype counts were normalized to the number of sorted cells before true diversity and Gini coefficients were calculated with the tcR R package. The overlap coefficient, calculated on TCRB nucleotide sequences, was used to quantify repertoire sharing. This is the immuneACCESS table as TCRdb keeps it, with only in-frame sequences that have V and J called. A part of the clones is gone; compared with another copy, unresolved V genes explain less than half, and the rest is unexplained. That table furnishes V, J and clone size, whereas the DNA furnished D and trimming. Counted in this sample were roughly 150,000 clones; roughly 10% of them appeared once. The biggest ten clones account for roughly 2% of the sample.

Specimen: central memory CD4+ T cells from blood. The sequence came from a man between 18 and 29 years old in good health. This chain joins TRBV5-4 to TRBJ2-5; no D gene can be assigned with confidence. The encoded CDR3 is CASSSIVSETQYF. The bases are TGTGCCAGCAGCTCGATAGTTTCGGAGACCCAGTACTTC.